The entry that follows covers one T cell receptor (beta chain) sequence. This sample was included in a study of blood T cell repertoires in COVID-19. As for the study in general: Sources were T cells, B-cell-depleted T cells, or PBMCs; the material itself was cDNA or gDNA.

Study processing details: Amplification from reference gene primers served as the basis for estimated nucleated cell counts. The table came from immunoSEQ multiplex PCR; TCRdb's copy has only in-frame clones and leaves some out. The D gene and trimming were derived from the DNA, and the V and J assignments and clone size from that table. This sample has tens of thousands of clones, with around 87% found just once. The germline V gene encodes CDR1 SGHRS and CDR2 YFSETQ. The CDR3 extends over 15 amino acids. Trimming cost V 6 bases and J 2 bases; bases outside gene matches: 4. The rearrangement joins TRBV5-1 to TRBJ2-1; the match to TRBD2 covers 11 bases. The TCR comes from a human donor with active COVID-19. The donor label of this sample is uncertain. The sample comprised peripheral blood. The CDR3 coding sequence is TGCGCCAGCAAACTAGCGGGGGACGCCTACAATGAGCAGTTCTTC. This translates into CASKLAGDAYNEQFF.